Reported below is one T cell receptor beta chain. V was trimmed by 0 bases and J by 0 bases, leaving 10 bases between them. This CDR3 has 16 amino acids. Germline CDR1 and CDR2: PRHDT and FYEKMQ (reference sequence). Here immunoSEQ multiplex PCR was the method, and the copy in TCRdb shows in-frame clones only, minus some. The sample lists some 140,000 clones; around 93% were seen once. This sample is drawn from a study of T cell responses to AZD1222 COVID-19 vaccine. The chain links TRBV13 to TRBJ2-3; a weak D match, TRBD2 (6 bases). The specimen comprised peripheral blood, sampled 28 days after the second AZD1222 dose. The TCR sequence derives from an adult who received the AZD1222 COVID-19 vaccine. CDR3 in amino acids: CASSLGAGRSTDTQYF. The CDR3 coding sequence is TGTGCCAGCAGCTTAGGTGCGGGGAGGAGCACAGATACGCAGTATTTT.